The 32 T cell receptor beta chains in this list originate from one sample, sequenced in a study of blood T cell repertoires in COVID-19. The protocol was immunoSEQ multiplex PCR, while the TCRdb copy is restricted to in-frame clones and leaves out a portion. The sample carries 110,000 or so clones, roughly 82% recorded once. The specimen sequenced was peripheral blood. The receptors originated from a woman between 40 and 50 years old with acute or convalescent COVID-19.

The chain employs TRBV3-1 (or the pseudogene TRBV3-2) and TRBJ2-5, with 10 bases matching TRBD2. The CDR3 runs 16 residues. Germline V lookup: CDR1 LGHDT, CDR2 YNNKEL (reference sequence). V dropped 4 bases and J dropped 2; count of bases not matched to a gene: 7. The CDR3, as DNA: TGTGCCAGCAGCCCCACCGGGACTAGCGATCAAGAGACCCAGTACTTC. It encodes CASSPTGTSDQETQYF.

The chain couples TRBV6-5 to TRBJ1-2, with TRBD1 identical over 9 bases. The CDR3 loop spans 14 amino acids. CDR1 and CDR2 from the germline V gene are MNHEY and SVGAGI. The V and J ends lost 5 bases and 7 bases, in that order; junction bases with no gene match: 8. CDR3 region: CASSTLQGAGGYTF. In DNA form, the CDR3 reads TGTGCCAGCAGTACCCTACAGGGGGCGGGTGGCTACACCTTC.

The genes are TRBV11-2 and TRBJ1-3, with D unclear. CDR3 length: 15 amino acids. V was cut by 4 bases and J by 6 bases, with 16 bases left in between. Germline values: CDR1 SGHAT, CDR2 FQNNGV. The CDR3 protein is CASSSPGPGANTIYF. CDR3 DNA sequence: TGTGCCAGCAGCTCCCCCGGTCCGGGTGCAAACACCATATATTTT.

This clone appeared a single time. V and J are TRBV4-1 and TRBJ2-3; 12 bases are a match to TRBD2. The CDR3 contains 17 residues. Germline CDR1 and CDR2: MGHRA and YSYEKL. Trimming took 2 bases from V and 2 from J; bases not matched to a gene: 5. CDR3 nucleotide sequence: TGCGCCAGCAGCCAACGAGGACTAGCGGGGAACACAGATACGCAGTATTTT. Encoded protein: CASSQRGLAGNTDTQYF.

This chain connects TRBV5-1 to TRBJ2-3; 8 bases agree with TRBD2. Germline V gene data show CDR1 as SGHRS and CDR2 as YFSETQ. This CDR3 is 16 amino acids long. Losses at the gene ends were 1 base for V and 6 bases for J; bases not matched to a gene: 10. The CDR3 reads CASSLRGTSGWDTQYF. CDR3 coding DNA: TGCGCCAGCAGCTTGAGGGGTACTAGCGGTTGGGATACGCAGTATTTT.

This chain connects TRBV6-6 to TRBJ1-4, with D possibly TRBD1 on 6 matching bases. Trimming shortened V by 2 bases and J by 7 bases, and 8 bases separated the two germline ends. The V gene's germline CDR1 is MNHNY and CDR2 SVGAGI (reference sequence). The CDR3 loop spans 13 amino acids. CDR3 DNA sequence: TGTGCCAGCAGTTACAGGGGGGGTGAAAAACTGTTTTTT. Its protein product is CASSYRGGEKLFF.

The V gene is TRBV7-9, the J gene TRBJ2-7; 11 nucleotides match TRBD1. V lost 5 bases, J lost 2 bases, and 5 bases stayed unmatched. This CDR3 contains 15 residues. Germline lookup yields CDR1 SEHNR and CDR2 FQNEAQ (reference sequence). The chain's CDR3 is CASSPGTGGPYEQYF. For the CDR3, the DNA is TGTGCCAGCAGCCCCGGGACAGGGGGTCCCTACGAGCAGTACTTC.

This chain connects TRBV5-1 to TRBJ2-6; possible D gene TRBD2, 6 bases. CDR3 size: 16 residues. With 1 base removed from V and 4 bases from J, the gap between germline ends came to 12 bases. From germline, CDR1 is SGHRS and CDR2 YFSETQ. CDR3 sequence (DNA): TGCGCCAGCAGCTTGTGGCTGGCGGGAGGGGCCAACGTCCTGACTTTC. Encoded protein: CASSLWLAGGANVLTF.

This clone was recorded only once. This sequence joins TRBV6-6 and TRBJ1-1; no clear D. Trimming stripped 2 bases from V and 0 bases from J, with 7 bases between. Germline values: CDR1 MNHNY, CDR2 SVGAGI (reference sequence). The CDR3 consists of 14 residues. The CDR3 DNA reads as TGTGCCAGCAGTTACCCGAGTATGAACACTGAAGCTTTCTTT. It codes for CASSYPSMNTEAFF.

The sample holds one count of this clone. V and J are TRBV19 and TRBJ1-1, with TRBD1 as a possible D gene (6 bases). This CDR3 is built from 16 residues. In germline, CDR1 is LNHDA, CDR2 SQIVND (reference sequence). V lost 6 bases, J lost 0 bases, and 17 bases lay in between. Here the CDR3 reads CASRVDSRFVNTEAFF. The CDR3 DNA sequence: TGTGCCAGTAGGGTGGACAGTCGGTTTGTGAACACTGAAGCTTTCTTT. Full variable domain (missing parts from reference TRBV19 and TRBJ1-1): DGGITQSPKYLFRKEGQNVTLSCEQNLNHDAMYWYRQDPGQGLRLIYYSQIVNDFQKGDIAEGYSVSREKKESFPLTVTSAQKNPTAFYLCASRVDSRFVNTEAFFGQGTRLTVV.

This sequence joins TRBV12-5 and TRBJ1-1, with 7 bases fitting TRBD1. Per germline, CDR1 LGHNT and CDR2 FRNRAP. J gave up 4 bases and V 6 bases, and 5 bases lay outside the gene matches. The CDR3 consists of 13 residues. This chain's CDR3 is CASGKGASTEAFF. CDR3 nucleotide sequence: TGTGCTAGTGGAAAGGGGGCCTCCACTGAAGCTTTCTTT.

The chain has TRBV7-8 and TRBJ1-2; the D gene is possibly TRBD1 (6 bases). The V end was cut by 1 base, the J end by 2 bases, with 11 bases between. Germline-derived CDR1 and CDR2 are SGHVS and FQNEAQ. The length of the CDR3 is 15 residues. CDR3 region: CASSLGWTDNYGYTF. CDR3 nucleotide sequence: TGTGCCAGCAGCTTAGGGTGGACAGACAACTATGGCTACACCTTC. Drawing the rest from reference TRBV7-8 and TRBJ1-2, the complete variable domain is GAGVSQSPRYKVAKRGQDVALRCDPISGHVSLFWYQQALGQGPEFLTYFQNEAQLDKSGLPSDRFFAERPEGSVSTLKIQRTQQEDSAVYLCASSLGWTDNYGYTFGSGTRLTVV.

V gene TRBV2 combines with J gene TRBJ1-2; 7 positions match TRBD1. The CDR3 length is 12 residues. The J segment lost 8 bases and the V segment lost 5 bases, leaving 5 bases of the junction unmatched. Germline CDR1 SNHLY, CDR2 FYNNEI. In DNA form, the CDR3 reads TGTGCCAGCAGTTTGGACAGGTCCGGCTACACCTTC. Its protein product is CASSLDRSGYTF.

This chain connects TRBV30 to TRBJ1-1; 7 bases line up with TRBD1. Per germline, CDR1 GTSNPN and CDR2 SVGIG (reference sequence). V lost 0 bases and J lost 7; bases outside the gene matches: 5. The CDR3 covers 13 residues. The CDR3 reads CAWSVQGIIEAFF. The CDR3 DNA reads TGTGCCTGGAGTGTACAGGGGATTATTGAAGCTTTCTTT.

The gene calls are TRBV12-3 or TRBV12-4 and TRBJ1-3; D call uncertain. The ends were cut back, 8 bases at V and 4 bases at J, with 12 bases in the middle. The length of the CDR3 is 13 residues. This CDR3 is CASDTSQGNTIYF. Written as DNA, the CDR3 is TGTGCCAGCGACACCTCTCAGGGAAACACCATATATTTT.

The chain is built from TRBV12-3 or TRBV12-4 and TRBJ1-2; TRBD1 is a possible D gene (5 bases). Trimming took off 1 base at V and 13 bases at J, with 10 bases between the two ends. The CDR3 runs to 11 residues. CDR3 in amino acids: CASSLGVQGTF. The CDR3 DNA is TGTGCCAGCAGTTTAGGGGTGCAGGGCACCTTC.

The gene calls are TRBV7-9 and TRBJ1-1, with 9 bases lining up with TRBD1. V was pared by 1 base and J by 2 bases, with 2 bases of the junction left unmatched. The CDR3 consists of 15 residues. The germline V gene has CDR1 SEHNR and CDR2 FQNEAQ (reference sequence). The CDR3 nucleotides read TGTGCCAGCAGCTTAGTAACAGGGGGCAACACTGAAGCTTTCTTT. It specifies CASSLVTGGNTEAFF.

This chain joins TRBV10-3 and TRBJ2-7, with 7 bases lining up with TRBD1. The trim removed 0 bases at V and 6 bases at J, leaving 8 bases unmatched. CDR1 ENHRY and CDR2 SYGVKD come from the germline V gene. CDR3 length: 15 residues. DNA of the CDR3: TGTGCCATCAGTGAGTCTACAGGGGCCGTATCCGAGCAGTACTTC. Amino acids: CAISESTGAVSEQYF.

The genes are TRBV18 and TRBJ2-7; no clear D. Trimming removed 6 bases from V and 7 bases from J, with 13 bases in between. Per germline, CDR1 KGHSH and CDR2 LQKENI. The CDR3 covers 12 residues. This CDR3 reads CASSPAEREQYF. The CDR3 DNA follows: TGTGCCAGCTCCCCTGCTGAACGGGAGCAGTACTTC.

This chain joins TRBV20-1 and TRBJ1-1; D is ambiguous. The CDR3 loop spans 11 amino acids. Germline CDR1 DFQATT, CDR2 SNEGSKA (reference sequence). V lost 7 bases to trimming and J lost 1 base, with 7 bases between them. CDR3 region: CSVPGNTEAFF. CDR3 in DNA: TGCAGTGTCCCCGGGAACACTGAAGCTTTCTTT.

This chain uses TRBV2 with TRBJ2-1; 10 nucleotides align to TRBD1. The trim removed 7 bases at V and 7 bases at J, leaving 7 bases unmatched. This CDR3 comprises 14 residues. Per germline, CDR1 SNHLY and CDR2 FYNNEI. The CDR3, as DNA: TGTGCCAGCAAGAGGACAGGGGGTGCGAATGAGCAGTTCTTC. This translates into CASKRTGGANEQFF. Looking up the rest from reference TRBV2 and TRBJ2-1 gives the full variable domain: EPEVTQTPSHQVTQMGQEVILRCVPISNHLYFYWYRQILGQKVEFLVSFYNNEISEKSEIFDDQFSVERPDGSNFTLKIRSTKLEDSAMYFCASKRTGGANEQFFGPGTRLTVL.

The J gene is TRBJ2-5, the V gene TRBV27; 10 bases fit TRBD2. This CDR3 region has 14 residues. V trimming: 4 bases; J trimming: 5 bases; junction bases outside the gene matches: 4. CDR1 and CDR2 from the germline V gene are MNHEY and SMNVEV (reference sequence). The CDR3 reads CASSSLAGAETQYF. The CDR3 nucleotides are TGTGCCAGCAGTTCTCTAGCGGGGGCTGAGACCCAGTACTTC.

The chain uses TRBV18 and TRBJ2-5; 7 bases align to TRBD1. The CDR3 has 13 amino acids. V gave up 3 bases and J gave up 5 bases; unmatched junction bases: 3. Germline CDR1 is KGHSH and CDR2 is LQKENI. CDR3 residues: CASSPGQMETQYF. CDR3 bases: TGTGCCAGCTCACCGGGACAGATGGAGACCCAGTACTTC.

V usage is TRBV19 and J usage is TRBJ1-2; 7 positions agree with TRBD1. The V and J ends lost 4 bases and 1 base, in that order; junction bases with no gene match: 3. There are 14 residues in the CDR3. From germline, CDR1 is LNHDA and CDR2 SQIVND (reference sequence). Here the CDR3 reads CASSKGQFNYGYTF. In DNA form, the CDR3 reads TGTGCCAGTAGTAAGGGACAGTTTAACTATGGCTACACCTTC.

The chain uses TRBV12-3 or TRBV12-4 and TRBJ1-2; D is uncertain. The germline V and J ends were trimmed by 2 bases and 3 bases, with 7 bases remaining between them. The CDR3 has 13 residues. The CDR3 DNA follows: TGTGCCAGCAGTTTATCGGAGGACTATGGCTACACCTTC. This gives the protein CASSLSEDYGYTF.

V is TRBV2 and J is TRBJ1-1; possible D gene TRBD1, 5 bases. CDR1 and CDR2 from the germline V gene are SNHLY and FYNNEI. V shed 2 bases and J shed 2 bases, with 15 bases lying between them. The CDR3 sequence is 16 residues long. The CDR3 protein is CASSETWGGSNTEAFF. In nucleotides, the CDR3 is TGTGCCAGCAGTGAAACCTGGGGCGGAAGTAACACTGAAGCTTTCTTT.

Only one count was recorded for this clone. This rearrangement joins TRBV7-9 to TRBJ2-5; D is possibly TRBD2 (6 bases). Trimming stripped 5 bases from V and 1 base from J, with 11 bases between. The CDR3 has 14 amino acids. Per the germline V gene, CDR1 is SEHNR and CDR2 is FQNEAQ (reference sequence). In nucleotides, the CDR3 is TGTGCCAGCAGCGAAAGACTAGTCCAAGAGACCCAGTACTTC. Amino acids: CASSERLVQETQYF. Using reference TRBV7-9 and TRBJ2-5 for the parts outside the CDR3, the full variable domain is DTGVSQNPRHKITKRGQNVTFRCDPISEHNRLYWYRQTLGQGPEFLTYFQNEAQLEKSRLLSDRFSAERPKGSFSTLEIQRTEQGDSAMYLCASSERLVQETQYFGPGTRLLVL.

The chain is built from TRBV7-2 and TRBJ2-2; D not certain. Trimming pared 5 bases from V and 6 bases from J, leaving 7 bases between. This CDR3 is 12 amino acids long. Germline CDR1 SGHTA, CDR2 FQGNSA. CDR3 in amino acids: CASSPYSGELFF. The CDR3 DNA reads as TGTGCCAGCAGCCCCTACTCCGGGGAGCTGTTTTTT.

The V call is TRBV5-1, the J call TRBJ1-4; 8 bases are a match to TRBD1. Germline V gene data show CDR1 as SGHRS and CDR2 as YFSETQ. There are 16 residues in the CDR3. With 1 base clipped from V and 5 bases from J, the junction kept 7 bases outside the gene matches. CDR3 residues: CASSLIQGAPNEKLFF. The DNA of the CDR3 is TGCGCCAGCAGCTTGATCCAGGGGGCCCCAAATGAAAAACTGTTTTTT.

The chain links TRBV5-1 to TRBJ2-1; TRBD2 is a possible D gene (7 bases). Trimming took off 6 bases at V and 4 bases at J, with 14 bases between the two ends. Germline CDR1 and CDR2: SGHRS and YFSETQ. This CDR3 comprises 14 residues. CDR3 sequence reads: CASTGAGEYNEQFF. The CDR3 DNA sequence: TGCGCCAGCACAGGGGCGGGGGAGTACAATGAGCAGTTCTTC. Drawing the rest from reference TRBV5-1 and TRBJ2-1, the complete variable domain is KAGVTQTPRYLIKTRGQQVTLSCSPISGHRSVSWYQQTPGQGLQFLFEYFSETQRNKGNFPGRFSGRQFSNSRSEMNVSTLELGDSALYLCASTGAGEYNEQFFGPGTRLTVL.

The V gene is TRBV6-1, the J gene TRBJ2-3, with D maybe TRBD2 (6 bases). Germline CDR1 reads MNHNS; CDR2 reads SASEGT. The length of the CDR3 is 15 residues. V was cut by 1 base and J by 5 bases, with 13 bases left in between. The CDR3 spells CASSEEGLLRDTQYF. In nucleotides, the CDR3 is TGTGCCAGCAGTGAAGAGGGACTTCTTAGAGATACGCAGTATTTT.

This chain joins TRBV27 and TRBJ1-1; 12 bases match TRBD1. CDR1 is MNHEY, CDR2 SMNVEV, per germline (reference sequence). CDR3 length: 15 amino acids. V gave up 3 bases and J gave up 6 bases; unmatched junction bases: 5. The CDR3 loop is CASSFGTGGVSEAFF. CDR3 nucleotides: TGTGCCAGCAGTTTCGGGACAGGGGGCGTATCTGAAGCTTTCTTT.